A selection of T cell receptor beta chains follows, all from one sample in a study of cytomegalovirus exposure and HLA in healthy donors. TCRdb keeps only in-frame clones here, not all; method: immunoSEQ multiplex PCR. Among tens of thousands of clones listed, 85% to 95% were seen once. The material sequenced was PBMCs. The receptor source for this set is a woman aged 18-35 years in good health and CMV-seropositive. Both conserved end residues are part of each CDR3. D genes are given only for firm matches. Clone size, where shown, is once, few, many, or a class for clones that have expanded.

j_call clone_size d_call v_call cdr3_nt cdr3_aa
TRBJ1-1 . TRBD1 TRBV5-1 TGCGCCAGCAGCTATAAGACAGGGGATACTGAAGCTTTCTTT CASSYKTGDTEAFF
TRBJ2-6 . . TRBV27 TGTGCCAGCAGTCGTCAGACGGGATCAGGGGCCAACGTCCTGACTTTC CASSRQTGSGANVLTF
TRBJ2-1 . . TRBV30 TGTGCCTGGAGTCCCAGATACAATGAGCAGTTCTTC CAWSPRYNEQFF
TRBJ2-1 . TRBD2 TRBV9 TGTGCCAGCAGCGTAGCTTTAGGACTAGCGGGACCCTACAATGAGCAGTTCTTC CASSVALGLAGPYNEQFF
TRBJ2-7 . TRBD2 TRBV5-1 TGCGCCAGCAGCTTGACGGCGGGGGGCCCGGGGGAGCAGTACTTC CASSLTAGGPGEQYF
TRBJ2-3 . . TRBV2 TGTGCCAGCACCCTAGTGGTACGGCGAGCGGCTAGCACAGATACGCAGTATTTT CASTLVVRRAASTDTQYF
TRBJ1-2 . . TRBV6-1 TGTGCCAGCAGTGAAACCACAGGAACTGGCTACACCTTC CASSETTGTGYTF
TRBJ1-2 . . TRBV6-9 TGTGCCAGCAGTTACCAGGGCGCGTTTCGCTACACCTTC CASSYQGAFRYTF
TRBJ1-2 . . TRBV2 TGTGCCAGCAGTGAGTTTACATCAAACTATGGCTACACCTTC CASSEFTSNYGYTF
TRBJ2-2 . . TRBV4-1 TGCGCCAGCAGCCAAGCGAGGGTAGGGGAGCTGTTTTTT CASSQARVGELFF
TRBJ1-1 . . TRBV30 TGTGCCTGGAGAGCCGGTGAGGGGAACACTGAAGCTTTCTTT CAWRAGEGNTEAFF
TRBJ2-1 . . TRBV7-2 TGTGCCAGCAGCTTAAGTCTAAGCGGGTCCTACAATGAGCAGTTCTTC CASSLSLSGSYNEQFF
TRBJ2-1 . TRBD2 TRBV27 TGTGCCAGCAGTTTAGCGGGAGGGCCGTGGGATGAGCAGTTCTTC CASSLAGGPWDEQFF
TRBJ2-7 few . TRBV4-1 TGCGCCAGCAGCCATGGGCCTATCTACGAGCAGCACTTC CASSHGPIYEQHF
TRBJ1-2 . . TRBV7-6 TGTGCCAGCAGCTTAGAATCAGGGATCTATGGCTACACCTTC CASSLESGIYGYTF
TRBJ1-2 . . TRBV9 TGTGCCAGCAGCGTAACAGGGACCGCTAACTATGGCTACACCTTC CASSVTGTANYGYTF
TRBJ2-1 . . TRBV7-2 TGTGCCAGCAGCTTACACCCTAGCTATGAGCAGTTCTTC CASSLHPSYEQFF
TRBJ2-3 . TRBD2 TRBV10-3 TGTGCCATCCTCGACGCACGGGGGGGCACAGATACGCAGTATTTT CAILDARGGTDTQYF
TRBJ2-7 once . TRBV30 TGTGCCTGGAGTAAGCGAAGCGAGCAGTACTTC CAWSKRSEQYF
TRBJ2-7 once . TRBV6-1 TGTGCCAGCAGTGCGCTACGGACAAGTGGGGGGTACGAGCAGTACTTC CASSALRTSGGYEQYF
TRBJ1-4 . . TRBV4-1 TGCGCCAGCAGCCAAGAGTCACAGACGTTTAATGAAAAACTGTTTTTT CASSQESQTFNEKLFF
TRBJ2-7 . . TRBV28 TGTGCCAGCAGTTTAAACTTAGTCTCCGAGCAGTACTTC CASSLNLVSEQYF
TRBJ1-2 . . TRBV5-5 TGTGCCAGCAGCCCGGACTCGGGGGGCTATGGCTACACCTTC CASSPDSGGYGYTF
TRBJ1-1 . TRBD1 TRBV27 TGTGCCAGCAGTTTATGGGCAGGGGGCACGAACACTGAAGCTTTCTTT CASSLWAGGTNTEAFF
TRBJ2-2 . . TRBV2 TGTGCCAGCACACAGGAGCCGAACACCGGGGAGCTGTTTTTT CASTQEPNTGELFF
TRBJ1-2 . . TRBV19 TGTGCCAGTATCTCCCACAATCGAGGGAGCCGGGGCTACACCTTC CASISHNRGSRGYTF
TRBJ1-2 . . TRBV5-1 TGCGCCAGCTCATCTTCCAGCGGTGGCTACACCTTC CASSSSSGGYTF
TRBJ2-4 . TRBD1 TRBV5-1 TGCGCCAGCAGCTTGGGCAGACAGGGGGGAAACATTCAGTACTTC CASSLGRQGGNIQYF
TRBJ2-7 . TRBD2 TRBV9 TGTGCCAGCAGCCGCGATCGCTTCATCGGGACTACCCCCGACGAGCAGTACTTC CASSRDRFIGTTPDEQYF
TRBJ1-1 . . TRBV29-1 TGCAGCGTGCTGGGGCGGTTCCCCCCTGAAGCTTTCTTT CSVLGRFPPEAFF
TRBJ2-7 . TRBD1 TRBV5-8 TGTGCCAGCAGCTTCGGGACAGGCGGCGCCTACGAGCAGTACTTC CASSFGTGGAYEQYF
TRBJ2-1 . TRBD2 TRBV7-3 TGTGCCAGCAGCTCGACTAGCGGGAAGCAGTTCTTC CASSSTSGKQFF
TRBJ1-4 . . TRBV9 TGTGCCAGCAGCACAGGGTTTGGTAATGAAAAACTGTTTTTT CASSTGFGNEKLFF
TRBJ2-5 . . TRBV27 TGTGCCAGCAGTTTAACCGCACCAGGGACCCAGTACTTC CASSLTAPGTQYF
TRBJ2-2 . . TRBV18 TGTGCCAGCTCACCAGCCGGGAGCGGAGGGGAGCTGTTTTTT CASSPAGSGGELFF
TRBJ2-5 . . TRBV6-1 TGTGCCAGCAGTGTTGCGGGGACCCAGTACTTC CASSVAGTQYF
TRBJ1-1 . TRBD1 TRBV5-6 TGTGCCAGCAGCATGGACAGGGGGCTAGACGCTTTCTTT CASSMDRGLDAFF
TRBJ2-2 . TRBD1 TRBV7-9 TGTGCCAGCAGCTTAGGACCGGGACAGGGGGCGCTTGGCGGGGAGCTGTTTTTT CASSLGPGQGALGGELFF
TRBJ2-7 . TRBD1 TRBV5-5 TGTGCCAGCAGCCCCGACCGGGACAGATTCTACGAGCAGTACTTC CASSPDRDRFYEQYF
TRBJ1-1 once . TRBV5-1 TGCGCCAGCAGCGTGGAACAGGGCTTCACTGAAGCTTTCTTT CASSVEQGFTEAFF
TRBJ2-3 once TRBD2 TRBV15 TGTGCCACCAGGGGACTAGCGGGGGGCAGAGATACGCAGTATTTT CATRGLAGGRDTQYF
TRBJ2-1 . TRBD1 TRBV11-2 TGTGCCAGCAGCTCCGGGACAGGAGACTACTACAATGAGCAGTTCTTC CASSSGTGDYYNEQFF
TRBJ2-7 . TRBD1 TRBV2 TGTGCCAGCAGTGTAAACCCGGGACAGGGATACTACGAGCAGTACTTC CASSVNPGQGYYEQYF
TRBJ2-7 . . TRBV28 TGTGCCAGCAGGGAGAGACTAGTCCCCTTCTCCTACGAGCAGTACTTC CASRERLVPFSYEQYF
TRBJ1-1 . TRBD1 TRBV30 TGTGCCTGGAGAGGGCTGACAGGGGTGAACACTGAAGCTTTCTTT CAWRGLTGVNTEAFF
TRBJ2-7 . . TRBV7-9 TGTGCCAGCAGCCCGGACTGGGTCTCCTACGAGCAGTACTTC CASSPDWVSYEQYF
TRBJ2-3 . . TRBV25-1 TGTGCCAGCAGTGAATTCGGAGACACAGATACGCAGTATTTT CASSEFGDTDTQYF
TRBJ2-7 once TRBD2 TRBV27 TGTGCCAGCAGTTTTAGCGGGAGTGCCTACGAGCAGTACTTC CASSFSGSAYEQYF
TRBJ2-1 . TRBD2 TRBV28 TGTGCCAGCAGCCCCATTAGCGGGGGGGCAAATGAGCAGTTCTTC CASSPISGGANEQFF
TRBJ2-3 . TRBD2 TRBV9 TGTGCCAGCAGCGTAGAACCTAGCGGGAGGGCCCTAGATACGCAGTATTTT CASSVEPSGRALDTQYF
TRBJ2-7 . . TRBV5-8 TGTGCCAGCAGCTTAGCCCGGGGTTTCTCATACGAGCAGTACTTC CASSLARGFSYEQYF
TRBJ2-7 . . TRBV4-1 TGCGCCAGCAGCCCGCAAAGCGGACCATACTCCTACGAGCAGTACTTC CASSPQSGPYSYEQYF